The 17 T cell receptor beta chains below all came from one sample that was sequenced in a study of blood T cell repertoires in COVID-19. Measured with immunoSEQ multiplex PCR; TCRdb has only the in-frame clones, and not every one. The sample records around 250,000 clones, approximately 77% being singletons. The sequenced sample consisted of peripheral blood. These receptors were taken from a young woman with acute or convalescent COVID-19.

About this clone itself: At one of its ends the junction is not consistent with the germline gene, which may arise from a read error. The chain links TRBV7-7 to TRBJ2-2, with D possibly matching TRBD2 (6 bases). This CDR3 spans 17 amino acids. From germline, CDR1 is SSHAT and CDR2 FNYEAQ (reference sequence). The CDR3 coding sequence is TGTGCTAGCAGCTTATATGGGGGAGGCCTGAACACCGGGGAGCTGTTTTTT. It specifies CASSLYGGGLNTGELFF.

This clone showed up just once. J is TRBJ2-1 and V is TRBV6-4; D possibly corresponds to TRBD2 (7 bases). The V gene lost 0 bases and the J gene lost 3 bases, with 12 bases spanning the gap. This CDR3 is built from 16 residues. The germline V gene encodes CDR1 MRHNA and CDR2 SNTAGT. DNA of the CDR3: TGTGCCAGCAGTGACTCGGGGGAGGGGGGCTACAATGAGCAGTTCTTC. It specifies CASSDSGEGGYNEQFF.

V usage is TRBV28 and J usage is TRBJ1-3; perhaps TRBD1 as D (6 bases). Per germline, CDR1 MDHEN and CDR2 SYDVKM. The CDR3 is 16 amino acids. Between the trimmed V and J ends, which lost 2 bases and 5 bases, there was a span of 16 bases. The CDR3: CASSLIYRDERNTIYF. The CDR3 DNA reads TGTGCCAGCAGTTTAATTTACAGGGACGAAAGAAACACCATATATTTT.

This chain links TRBV10-2 with TRBJ2-2; 8 bases map to TRBD2. Germline CDR1 and CDR2: WSHSY and SAAADI. This CDR3 has 14 amino acids. Germline trimming cut 9 bases from V and 1 base from J; bases unmatched to any gene: 4. CDR3: CARSSGQNTGELFF. DNA for the CDR3: TGCGCCAGATCTAGCGGGCAGAACACCGGGGAGCTGTTTTTT.

V gene TRBV29-1 combines with J gene TRBJ2-2; D possibly corresponds to TRBD2 (6 bases). This CDR3 contains 14 residues. Trimming took 0 bases from V and 6 from J, leaving 11 bases between them. Germline V CDR1 and CDR2: SQVTM, ANQGSEA. This CDR3 reads CSVEDLRGSGELFF. DNA for the CDR3: TGCAGCGTTGAAGATCTTCGGGGGTCCGGGGAGCTGTTTTTT.

The rearrangement links TRBV6-2 or TRBV6-3 to TRBJ2-1; D possibly corresponds to TRBD1 (5 bases). This CDR3 has 16 residues. Germline loops: CDR1 MNHEY, CDR2 SVGEGT. Trimming stripped 5 bases from V and 2 bases from J, with 16 bases between. Here the CDR3 reads CASSRLGQGPYNEQFF. The CDR3 DNA reads TGTGCCAGCAGTCGCCTTGGGCAGGGCCCCTACAATGAGCAGTTCTTC.

V is TRBV27 and J is TRBJ1-5; a weak D match, TRBD1 (6 bases). V was trimmed by 6 bases and J by 0 bases, leaving 12 bases between them. The CDR3 spans 15 residues. Germline V CDR1 and CDR2: MNHEY, SMNVEV (reference sequence). The CDR3 spells CASSRTAYSNQPQHF. The CDR3, as DNA: TGTGCCAGCAGCCGGACAGCATATAGCAATCAGCCCCAGCATTTT.

The chain couples TRBV15 to TRBJ2-1; maybe TRBD2 (6 bases). The length of the CDR3 is 14 residues. V dropped 10 bases and J dropped 0 bases, with 13 bases sitting between them. CDR1 and CDR2 from the germline V gene are LNHNV and YYDKDF (reference sequence). CDR3 region: CAIRDWSSYNEQFF. The CDR3 DNA follows: TGTGCCATTAGGGACTGGAGCTCCTACAATGAGCAGTTCTTC.

The V and J genes are TRBV7-2 and TRBJ2-7; 9 nucleotides match TRBD1. The CDR3 spans 15 residues. The V gene's germline CDR1 is SGHTA and CDR2 FQGNSA. Losses at the gene ends were 5 bases for V and 4 bases for J; bases not matched to a gene: 9. The CDR3 loop is CASSPSGDRAYEQYF. CDR3 DNA sequence: TGTGCCAGCAGCCCATCCGGGGACAGGGCATACGAGCAGTACTTC.

This rearrangement joins TRBV19 to TRBJ2-1; 10 nucleotides match TRBD2. The CDR3 loop spans 15 amino acids. CDR1 is LNHDA and CDR2 is SQIVND in the germline V gene (reference sequence). V was clipped by 7 bases and J by 1 base; unmatched bases: 4. The CDR3 region is CASTVAGGSYNEQFF. The CDR3 bases are TGTGCCAGTACTGTAGCGGGAGGTTCCTACAATGAGCAGTTCTTC.

This clone was detected only once. CDR3 protein: CASSFSGGDTQYF. CDR3 coding DNA: TGTGCCAGCAGCTTTTCAGGGGGAGATACGCAGTATTTT. The genes are TRBV11-3 and TRBJ2-3, with TRBD1 matching over 7 bases. The ends lost 3 bases at V and 5 bases at J; junction bases unmatched: 2. Germline CDR1 reads SGHNT; CDR2 reads YENEEA. This CDR3 contains 13 residues. The whole variable domain, remainder taken from reference TRBV11-3 and TRBJ2-3, is EAGVVQSPRYKIIEKKQPVAFWCNPISGHNTLYWYLQNLGQGPELLIRYENEEAVDDSQLPKDRFSAERLKGVDSTLKIQPAELGDSAVYLCASSFSGGDTQYFGPGTRLTVL.

This clone was recorded a few times. V is TRBV13 and J is TRBJ1-3, with TRBD1 matching 8 bases. Losses at the gene ends were 0 bases for V and 4 bases for J; bases not matched to a gene: 5. The CDR3 is 16 residues long. Germline values: CDR1 PRHDT, CDR2 FYEKMQ (reference sequence). The CDR3 DNA is TGTGCCAGCAGCTTAGGTGACAGGGGAGGGGGAAACACCATATATTTT. Translation: CASSLGDRGGGNTIYF.

The chain uses TRBV21-1 and TRBJ2-3; TRBD1, the table's D call, was not compared with the DNA. TRBV21-1 is noted as a pseudogene. The CDR3 runs to 16 residues. CDR3 residues: CASNPKGTGEADTQYF. CDR3 DNA: TGTGCCAGCAACCCCAAAGGGACAGGGGAAGCGGATACGCAGTATTTT.

The V call is TRBV4-3, the J call TRBJ1-4; 7 positions agree with TRBD1. Germline assignment: CDR1 LGHNA and CDR2 YSLEER. This CDR3 is built from 16 residues. V trimming: 0 bases; J trimming: 0 bases; junction bases outside the gene matches: 1. The CDR3 nucleotides are TGCGCCAGCAGCCAAGATCAGGGGGCAACTAATGAAAAACTGTTTTTT. Residues: CASSQDQGATNEKLFF.

The V call is TRBV7-8, the J call TRBJ1-3, with a weak D call TRBD1 (5 bases). Trimming took 0 bases from V and 2 from J, leaving 5 bases between them. The CDR3 is 14 residues long. The V gene's germline CDR1 is SGHVS and CDR2 FQNEAQ. CDR3 loop: CASSLAQAGNTIYF. The CDR3 DNA sequence: TGTGCCAGCAGCTTAGCACAGGCTGGAAACACCATATATTTT.

The chain couples TRBV6-2 or TRBV6-3 to TRBJ1-2, with 10 positions matching TRBD1. Trimming cost V 6 bases and J 4 bases; bases outside gene matches: 8. The germline CDR1 and CDR2 sequences are MNHEY and SVGEGT. CDR3 length equals 15 residues. The CDR3 loop reads CASSQTGGGGYGYTF. The CDR3 DNA reads TGTGCCAGCAGCCAGACAGGGGGCGGCGGCTATGGCTACACCTTC.

The V gene is TRBV9, the J gene TRBJ2-7, with 9 bases fitting TRBD1. The length of the CDR3 is 14 residues. J gave up 7 bases and V 4 bases, and 9 bases lay outside the gene matches. Germline V gene lookup returns CDR1 SGDLS and CDR2 YYNGEE. The CDR3 loop reads CASSTTGGSDEQYF. CDR3 sequence (DNA): TGTGCCAGCAGCACGACAGGGGGGTCAGATGAGCAGTACTTC.